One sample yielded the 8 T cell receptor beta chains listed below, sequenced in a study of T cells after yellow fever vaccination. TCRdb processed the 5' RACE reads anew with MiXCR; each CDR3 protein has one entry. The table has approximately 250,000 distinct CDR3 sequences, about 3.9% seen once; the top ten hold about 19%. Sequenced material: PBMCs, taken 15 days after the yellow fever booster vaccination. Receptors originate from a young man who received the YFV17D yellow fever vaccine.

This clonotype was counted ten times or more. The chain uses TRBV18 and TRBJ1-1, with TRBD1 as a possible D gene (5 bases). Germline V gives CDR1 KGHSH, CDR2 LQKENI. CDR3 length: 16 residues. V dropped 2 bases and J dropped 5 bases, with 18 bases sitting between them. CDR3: CASSPGRGGVGTEAFF. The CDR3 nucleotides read TGTGCCAGCTCACCAGGAAGGGGAGGGGTAGGAACTGAAGCTTTCTTT.

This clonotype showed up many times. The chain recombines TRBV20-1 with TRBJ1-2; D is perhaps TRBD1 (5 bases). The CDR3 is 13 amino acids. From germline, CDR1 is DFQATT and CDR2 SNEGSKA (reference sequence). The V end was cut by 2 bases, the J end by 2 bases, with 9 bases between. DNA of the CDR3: TGCAGTGCTAGATCGGCAGGGAACTATGGCTACACCTTC. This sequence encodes CSARSAGNYGYTF.

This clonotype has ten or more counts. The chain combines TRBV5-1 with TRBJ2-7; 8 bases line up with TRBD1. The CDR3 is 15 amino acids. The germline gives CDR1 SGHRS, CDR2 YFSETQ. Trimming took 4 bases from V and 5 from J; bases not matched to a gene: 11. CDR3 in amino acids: CASSPWTGNFDEQYF. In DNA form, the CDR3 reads TGCGCCAGCAGCCCCTGGACAGGGAACTTCGACGAGCAGTACTTC. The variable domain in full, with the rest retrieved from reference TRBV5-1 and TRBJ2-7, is KAGVTQTPRYLIKTRGQQVTLSCSPISGHRSVSWYQQTPGQGLQFLFEYFSETQRNKGNFPGRFSGRQFSNSRSEMNVSTLELGDSALYLCASSPWTGNFDEQYFGPGTRLTVT.

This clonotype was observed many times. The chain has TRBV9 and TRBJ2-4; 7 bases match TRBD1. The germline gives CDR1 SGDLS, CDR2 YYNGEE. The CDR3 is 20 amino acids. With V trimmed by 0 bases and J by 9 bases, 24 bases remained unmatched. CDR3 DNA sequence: TGTGCCAGCAGCGTAGCATCACCGCACTACATTGGGACAGCCGTGAGCATTCAGTACTTC. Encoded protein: CASSVASPHYIGTAVSIQYF.

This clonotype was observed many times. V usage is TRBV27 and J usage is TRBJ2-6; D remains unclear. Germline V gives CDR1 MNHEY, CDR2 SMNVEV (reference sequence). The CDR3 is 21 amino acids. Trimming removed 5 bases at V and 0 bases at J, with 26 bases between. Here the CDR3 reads CASSPVWGRVTPLSGANVLTF. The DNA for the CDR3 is TGTGCCAGCAGTCCCGTTTGGGGTCGAGTCACTCCCCTCTCTGGGGCCAACGTCCTGACTTTC.

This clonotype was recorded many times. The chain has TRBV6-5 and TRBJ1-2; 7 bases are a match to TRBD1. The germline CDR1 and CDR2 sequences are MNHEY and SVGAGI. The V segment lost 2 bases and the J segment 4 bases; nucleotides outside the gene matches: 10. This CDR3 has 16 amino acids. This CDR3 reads CASSYLPGTVSYGYTF. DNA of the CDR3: TGTGCCAGCAGTTACCTTCCGGGGACAGTCTCCTATGGCTACACCTTC.

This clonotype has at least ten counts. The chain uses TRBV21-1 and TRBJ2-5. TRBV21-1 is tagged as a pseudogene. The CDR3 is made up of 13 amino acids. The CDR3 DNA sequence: TGTGCCAGCAGCAAAGGGCCAAAGGAGACCCAGTACTTC. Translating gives CASSKGPKETQYF.

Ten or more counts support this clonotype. The CDR3 sequence: CASRPGAAGNQPQHF. CDR3 coding DNA: TGTGCCAGCAGACCGGGGGCGGCGGGCAATCAGCCCCAGCATTTT. The V and J genes are TRBV7-2 and TRBJ1-5, with TRBD1 as a possible D gene (6 bases). V lost 6 bases and J lost 2, with 14 bases in between. This CDR3 is built from 15 residues. The germline gives CDR1 SGHTA, CDR2 FQGNSA.